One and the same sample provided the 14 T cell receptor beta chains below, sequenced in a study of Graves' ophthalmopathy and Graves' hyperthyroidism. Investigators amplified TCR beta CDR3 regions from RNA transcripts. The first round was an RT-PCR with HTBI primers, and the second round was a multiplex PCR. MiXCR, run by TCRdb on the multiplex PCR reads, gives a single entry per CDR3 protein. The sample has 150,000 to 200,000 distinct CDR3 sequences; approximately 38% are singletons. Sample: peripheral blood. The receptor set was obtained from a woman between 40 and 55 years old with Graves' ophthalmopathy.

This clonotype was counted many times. CDR3 sequence (DNA): TGTGCCAGCAGTTACGGAGGTTCCTACGAGCAGTACTTC. This codes for CASSYGGSYEQYF. This chain uses TRBV6-5 with TRBJ2-7; perhaps TRBD2 as D (5 bases). This CDR3 comprises 13 residues. V was shortened by 2 bases and J by 1 base, with 6 bases between the two germline ends. Germline-derived CDR1 and CDR2 are MNHEY and SVGAGI.

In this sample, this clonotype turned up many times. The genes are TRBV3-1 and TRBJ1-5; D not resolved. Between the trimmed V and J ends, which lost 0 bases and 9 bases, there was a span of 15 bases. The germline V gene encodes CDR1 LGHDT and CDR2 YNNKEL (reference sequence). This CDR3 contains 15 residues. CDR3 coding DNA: TGTGCCAGCAGCCAAGATTTTTCGGGCTCGGGGCCCCAGCATTTT. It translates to CASSQDFSGSGPQHF.

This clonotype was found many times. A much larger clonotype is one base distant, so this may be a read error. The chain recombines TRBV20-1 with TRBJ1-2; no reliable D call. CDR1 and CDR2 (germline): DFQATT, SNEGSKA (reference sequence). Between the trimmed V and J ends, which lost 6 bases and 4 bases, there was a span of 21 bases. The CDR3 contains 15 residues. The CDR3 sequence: CSATESQSTGYGYTF. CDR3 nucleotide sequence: TGCAGTGCCACAGAATCACAGAGCACGGGCTATGGCTACACCTTC.

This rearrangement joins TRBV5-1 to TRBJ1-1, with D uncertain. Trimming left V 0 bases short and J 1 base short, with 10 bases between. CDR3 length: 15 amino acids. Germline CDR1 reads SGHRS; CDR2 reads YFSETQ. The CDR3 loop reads CASSLAGGGNTEAFF. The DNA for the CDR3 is TGCGCCAGCAGCTTGGCCGGAGGAGGGAACACTGAAGCTTTCTTT.

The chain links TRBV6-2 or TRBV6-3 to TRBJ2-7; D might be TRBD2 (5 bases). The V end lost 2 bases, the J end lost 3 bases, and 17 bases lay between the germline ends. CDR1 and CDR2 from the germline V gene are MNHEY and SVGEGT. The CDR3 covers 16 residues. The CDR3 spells CASSYGLAPGYYEQYF. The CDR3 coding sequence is TGTGCCAGCAGTTACGGCCTAGCCCCGGGGTACTACGAGCAGTACTTC.

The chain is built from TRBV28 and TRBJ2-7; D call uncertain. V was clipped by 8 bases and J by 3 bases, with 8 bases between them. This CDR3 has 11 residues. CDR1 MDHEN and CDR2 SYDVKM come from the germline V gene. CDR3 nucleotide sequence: TGTGCCAGCGGCCTTAGCTACGAGCAGTACTTC. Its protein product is CASGLSYEQYF.

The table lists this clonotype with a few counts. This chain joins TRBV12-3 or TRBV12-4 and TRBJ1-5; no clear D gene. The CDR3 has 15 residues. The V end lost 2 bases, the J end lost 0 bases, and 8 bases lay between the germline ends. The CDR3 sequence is CASSLRAYSNQPQHF. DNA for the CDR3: TGTGCCAGCAGTTTACGGGCCTATAGCAATCAGCCCCAGCATTTT.

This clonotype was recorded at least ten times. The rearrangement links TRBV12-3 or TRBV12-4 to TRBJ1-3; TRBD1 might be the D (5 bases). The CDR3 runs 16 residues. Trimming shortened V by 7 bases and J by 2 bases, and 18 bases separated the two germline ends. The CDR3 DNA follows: TGTGCCAGCACCCCCTCGGGGGTTATCCCTGGAAACACCATATATTTT. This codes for CASTPSGVIPGNTIYF.

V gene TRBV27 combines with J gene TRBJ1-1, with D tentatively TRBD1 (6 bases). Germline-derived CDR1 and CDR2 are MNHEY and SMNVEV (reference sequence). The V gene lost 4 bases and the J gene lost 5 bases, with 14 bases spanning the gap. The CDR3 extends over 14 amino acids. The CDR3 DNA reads TGTGCCAGCAGTTGGGCAGGGGATAGTACTGAAGCTTTCTTT. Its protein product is CASSWAGDSTEAFF.

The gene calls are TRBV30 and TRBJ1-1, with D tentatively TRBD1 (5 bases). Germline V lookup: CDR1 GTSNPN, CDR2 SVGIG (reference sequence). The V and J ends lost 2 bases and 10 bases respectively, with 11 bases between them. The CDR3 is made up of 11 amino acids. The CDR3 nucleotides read TGTGCCTGGAGTAGGGTGAGGGGAGCTTTCTTT. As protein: CAWSRVRGAFF.

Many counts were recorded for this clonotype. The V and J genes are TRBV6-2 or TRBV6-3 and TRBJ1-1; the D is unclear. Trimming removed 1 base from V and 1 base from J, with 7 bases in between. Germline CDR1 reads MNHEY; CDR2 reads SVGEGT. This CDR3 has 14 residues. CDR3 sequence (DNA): TGTGCCAGCAGTTACTTGGGAGGGAACACTGAAGCTTTCTTT. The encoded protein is CASSYLGGNTEAFF.

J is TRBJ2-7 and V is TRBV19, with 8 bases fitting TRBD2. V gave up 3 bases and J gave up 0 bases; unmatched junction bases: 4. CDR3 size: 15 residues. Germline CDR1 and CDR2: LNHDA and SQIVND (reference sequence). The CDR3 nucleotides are TGTGCCAGTAGTATCAGGCGGGAGGCCTCCTACGAGCAGTACTTC. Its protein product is CASSIRREASYEQYF.

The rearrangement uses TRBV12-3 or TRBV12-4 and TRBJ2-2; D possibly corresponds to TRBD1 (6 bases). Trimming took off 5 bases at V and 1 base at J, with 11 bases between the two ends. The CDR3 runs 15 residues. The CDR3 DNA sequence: TGTGCCAGCAGTGGGACACCCCGGAACACCGGGGAGCTGTTTTTT. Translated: CASSGTPRNTGELFF.

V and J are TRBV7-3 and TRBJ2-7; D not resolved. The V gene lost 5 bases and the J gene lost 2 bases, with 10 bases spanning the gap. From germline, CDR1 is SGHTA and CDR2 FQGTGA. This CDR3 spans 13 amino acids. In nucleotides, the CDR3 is TGTGCCAGCAGCGCCGGGCCCACCTACGAGCAGTACTTC. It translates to CASSAGPTYEQYF.